This paragraph covers one T cell receptor beta chain sequence. Its antigen has not been determined. In total, about 650 healthy bone marrow donors made up the cohort. All cohort members were sampled while nominally healthy, although unrecorded immune exposures were likely present. The donor tested CMV seropositive and was one of the 289 seropositive cohort members. Every donor gave a peripheral blood sample, and the peripheral blood mononuclear cells from that sample were used for TCR beta sequencing. Genomic DNA was extracted from the blood cell samples with the Qiagen DNeasy Blood Extraction Kit. This sample was taken from a study of cytomegalovirus exposure and HLA in healthy donors (dated by TCRdb to the late 2010s). In the study overall: An earlier analysis of about 560 of the donors reported roughly 300 Gb of sequence data and 95 million to 130 million unique TCR beta sequences obtained from about 179 million T cells. Class I and class II HLA loci were covered by the typing at four-digit resolution. Besides the first cohort of about 730 subjects, a separate validation cohort made up of roughly 120 different subjects was used. The T cell repertoires of about 700 subjects were profiled by immunosequencing and related to cytomegalovirus serostatus. All discovery cohort repertoires had been generated using a single sequencing platform. A later analysis re-analyzed previously published TCR beta repertoires from 650 to 800 donors and added high-resolution HLA genotyping to study TCR occurrence patterns. An earlier analysis of around 580 of the donors used high-throughput TCR beta sequencing to judge whether each TCR beta V gene segment behaved as functional or pseudogenic. Across some 400 genotyped donors of the cohort, an average of roughly 250,000 unique TCR beta nucleotide sequences per donor were sequenced, and 15% to 20% of those sequences were non-productive. Rather than using new phenotypic data, the later analysis identified candidate immune exposures from TCR beta sequences and from how often those sequences occurred across donors. Five DR-DQ haplotypes were handled as single units for association and clustering because linkage in the cohort was strong. Of the roughly 400 genotyped donors, about 84% fell in the genetic ancestry cluster associated with self-reported Caucasian donors. An early release that covered about 600 HLA-typed donors contained about 300 gigabases of sequencing data and roughly 84 million unique TCR sequences. The study combined high-throughput TCR immunosequencing, statistical association of individual TCRs with disease status, and machine learning to predict cytomegalovirus infection status. The study was designed to test whether signatures of past pathogen exposure could be identified by cataloging public T cell receptors. Genome-wide SNP genotypes for about 55% of the 666 donors were used in a later genetic analysis, which treated that subset as a discovery cohort. Donor age, sex, ethnicity and CMV serostatus were compiled together with the repertoire data. Typing coverage differed by locus: A, B, C, DRB1 and DQB1 were typed in roughly 620-640 donors, DQA1 in approximately 520, DPA1 in 600 to 610, and DPB1 in roughly 450. On the study overall, not on this receptor specifically: In vitro tests confirmed that a few of the cytomegalovirus-associated TCR beta chains recognize cytomegalovirus antigens. A cluster of highly shared sequence variants was judged likely to be a technical artifact of the sequencing pipeline. Compared with the roughly 720-donor mean, donors in an Asian-associated ancestry cluster had fewer N-insertions in productive TCRs, according to a later genetic analysis. Because some donors lacked HLA typing at each locus, the association tests relied only on the typed subset. Cytomegalovirus status was reported to be diagnosed by the classifier with high specificity and sensitivity in both the original and validation cohorts. Because counts were too low, around 18 rarely observed V segments, including chromosome 9 orphons, were left out of the earlier analysis of about 500 of the donors. The only immune exposure information available for the cohort was CMV serostatus. Most TCR sequences were observed very rarely across donors, whereas some public TCRs were present in many individuals. According to a later analysis, most CMV-associated TCR beta chains appeared to be HLA-restricted, and the HLA associations seemed to be driven largely by CMV exposure. A later analysis found that TCR association rates varied across HLA loci, with DRB1 alleles showing the most associated TCRs and HLA-C alleles the fewest. The authors suggested that the approach could potentially be extended to other disease states and immunological phenotypes. Linkage disequilibrium might explain the correlated functional status among segregating V segments, but an unknown experimental factor could not be ruled out. A later analysis found that HLA-associated TCR beta chains were more clonally expanded and had lower generation probabilities than equally common non-associated chains. In this cohort, only TCR beta chains were sequenced, and detectable features were limited by the absence of alpha or paired-chain data. An association between a missense DCLRE1C variant and V-gene and J-gene trimming of TCR beta chains was found in a later genetic analysis and replicated in an independent cohort. A later analysis reported that several top co-occurrence clusters appeared linked to parvovirus B19, influenza, CMV and Epstein-Barr virus. A total of fewer than 200 TCR beta chains were listed by the study as associated with cytomegalovirus. When HLA alleles, especially DR and DQ, strongly co-occurred, attributing TCR associations to individual alleles was difficult. In an earlier analysis of 587 of the donors, most TCR beta V segments appeared in productive rearrangements about 87% or about 30% of the time, broadly matching IMGT annotations. Presence/absence analyses assumed roughly uniform sequencing depth across donors, an assumption that may not hold. At a false discovery rate of 0.05, a later analysis linked around 15,000 TCR beta sequences to specific HLA alleles. A further reported finding was that TCR beta sequences accurately predicted the HLA-A and HLA-B alleles for most subjects in the first cohort. The 87-base-pair reads could not distinguish some IMGT-functional V segments, including TRBV6-2 and TRBV6-3, so those segments were excluded.

V drops 6 bases and J drops 2 bases, leaving 16 bases in between. The cysteine opens and the phenylalanine closes a CDR3 of 15 amino acids. Only the CDR3 part of the read is kept: 45 bases, read in frame from the first base. CDR1 and CDR2 are drawn from the germline V gene (reference sequence): MNHEY, SMNVEV. Library preparation used the immunoSEQ multiplex PCR assay. For the multiplex PCR, a mixture combining 60 forward primers for TCR Vbeta segments and 13 reverse primers for TCR Jbeta segments was used. Amplification of the CDR3 region of rearranged TCR beta genes was performed with a multiplex PCR assay on genomic DNA. On the Illumina HiSeq System, the amplified TCR beta libraries were sequenced as 87-base-pair reads. As for the original processing: Across the 700 or so repertoires, a later analysis counted tens of millions of unique TCR beta chains, 9 million to 14 million of which were shared by at least two donors. A nearest-neighbor algorithm error-corrected the raw reads and collapsed the reads into unique sequences, merging closely related sequences to remove PCR and sequencing errors. CDR3 sequences were aligned to IMGT reference sequences to assign V, D and J gene segments. For a sequence to be retained, at least a six-nucleotide match to both a V gene segment and a J gene segment was required. Rearrangements were called productive when the CDR3 lacked stop codons and stayed in frame with V and J; all others were non-productive. Following IMGT convention, CDR3 was defined as the stretch from the second conserved V-encoded cysteine to the conserved J-encoded phenylalanine. In an earlier analysis of 550 to 650 of the donors, sequences lacking an unambiguous match to a single V gene segment were excluded. In an earlier analysis of about 590 of the donors, a V segment was called functional when productive rearrangements were above 56.7%, and segregating when the standard deviation between donors exceeded 5%. A statistical classification framework was built for diagnosing cytomegalovirus status from the catalog of TCR beta chain sequences. In a later analysis, TCR nucleotide sequences were compared against IMGT/GENE-DB human TR gene sequences so that V and J genes could be assigned. Using the TCRdist pipeline, a later analysis assigned CDR3 sequences along with most-parsimonious VDJ recombination scenarios. In a later analysis, each TCR beta chain was defined by its CDR3 amino acid sequence together with its V-gene family, and reads lacking a unique V-gene family were excluded. As a way to deal with suspected cross-contamination and a sequencing artifact, a later analysis dropped under 600 nucleotide sequences that were highly shared and had low generation probability. In a later analysis, a clonal expansion index was calculated for each public chain from normalized within-repertoire ranks of inferred template counts. In a later analysis, generation probabilities were computed with a VDJ recombination model fitted to out-of-frame rearrangements, and the resulting probabilities were checked against IGoR. In a later analysis, TCR-TCR, TCR-HLA and TCR-CMV co-occurrence was scored with hypergeometric tests, and a repertoire-size bias correction was applied to TCR pairs. A later analysis estimated false discovery rates by permuting HLA or CMV assignments 20 times. A later analysis grouped co-occurring TCRs with DBSCAN, adding TCRdist sequence similarity when clustering within HLA-allele-positive subsets. For co-occurrence clustering, repertoires with fewer than 30,000 or more than 120,000 public chains were excluded, along with four or five repertoires with anomalous nucleotide sharing. TCRdb re-hosts the immuneACCESS table, in-frame sequences only. Its copies lack some clones; in the studies checked, an unresolved V gene accounts for under half of them, and the cause for the rest is not known. V and J calls and clone size are given by that table; D and trimming were obtained from the DNA. The sample has around 25,000 clones on record. The ten largest clones represent 15% to 20% of the sample.

Material: PBMCs. The source of this sequence is a male donor in good health and CMV-seropositive. The rearranged chain carries TRBV27 and TRBJ2-5, with no confident D gene call. The CDR3 reads CASSHRSFGQETQYF. The DNA sequence is given as TGTGCCAGCAGCCACCGTTCGTTCGGGCAAGAGACCCAGTACTTC.